This T cell receptor (beta chain) was profiled in a study of technical replicates of blood from a few donors. Sequencing used immunoSEQ multiplex PCR; TCRdb keeps in-frame clones, though not all of them. The table includes around 80,000 clones, around 94% detected once. This TCR came from a human donor in good health. Input material: T cells isolated from PBMCs.

CDR3 DNA sequence: TGCGCCAGCAGCCGGGAGACACCGCCCTACGAGCAGTACTTC. Its protein product is CASSRETPPYEQYF. V and J are TRBV5-1 and TRBJ2-7; D may be TRBD2 (6 bases). The CDR3 contains 14 residues. The germline V gene has CDR1 SGHRS and CDR2 YFSETQ. Trimming shortened V by 4 bases and J by 2 bases, and 13 bases separated the two germline ends.